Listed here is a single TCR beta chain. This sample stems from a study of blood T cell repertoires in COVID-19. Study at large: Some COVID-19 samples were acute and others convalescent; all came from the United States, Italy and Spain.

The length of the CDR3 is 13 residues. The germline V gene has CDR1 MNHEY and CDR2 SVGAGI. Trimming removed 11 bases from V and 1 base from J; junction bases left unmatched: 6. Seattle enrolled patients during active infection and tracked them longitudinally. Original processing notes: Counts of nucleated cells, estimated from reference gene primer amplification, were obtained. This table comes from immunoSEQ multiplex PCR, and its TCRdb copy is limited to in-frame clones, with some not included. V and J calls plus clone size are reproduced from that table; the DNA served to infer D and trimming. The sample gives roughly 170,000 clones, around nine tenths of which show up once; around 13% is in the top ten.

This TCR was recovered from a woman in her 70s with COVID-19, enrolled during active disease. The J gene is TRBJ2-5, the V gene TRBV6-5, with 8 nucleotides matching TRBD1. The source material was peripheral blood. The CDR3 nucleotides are TGTGCCGGCCGACAGGGGATCCAAGAGACCCAGTACTTC. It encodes CAGRQGIQETQYF.